This TCR beta chain came from a study of blood T cell repertoires in COVID-19. For the study at large: The United States, Italy and Spain supplied acute and convalescent COVID-19 samples. T cells, B-cell-depleted T cells, or PBMCs provided the cDNA or gDNA that served as material.

The Seattle patients joined while their infection was active and were tracked longitudinally afterward. V gave up 5 bases and J gave up 1 base, with 15 bases separating them. The CDR3 totals 16 residues. The germline V gene encodes CDR1 WSHSY and CDR2 SAAADI. Original processing methods: Nucleated cell number was recorded as an estimate derived from reference gene primer amplification. Generated by immunoSEQ multiplex PCR, the TCRdb table keeps only in-frame clones and is missing some. For V, J and clone size, that table is used; D and trimming come from the DNA. The sample contains more than 45,000 clones, 70% to 90% of which appear only once.

The sequenced sample was peripheral blood. The sequence was obtained from a woman of 80 years or more with COVID-19, enrolled during active disease. V and J are TRBV10-2 and TRBJ1-3; D is possibly TRBD1 (6 bases). The CDR3 DNA reads TGCGCCAGCAGTAGATCGGCAGGGGCGTCTGGAAACACCATATATTTT. Protein product: CASSRSAGASGNTIYF.